The 29 T cell receptor beta chains below were found in one sample sequenced in a study of T cells in localized non-small cell lung cancer. Generated by immunoSEQ multiplex PCR, the TCRdb table keeps only in-frame clones and is missing some. The sample yields around 11,000 clones, less than 35% seen once. The sequencing here drew on lung tumor tissue, taken before any cancer treatment. These receptor sequences come from a man aged 35-69 years with stage I lung adenocarcinoma.

This chain connects TRBV11-3 to TRBJ1-6; TRBD1 is a possible D gene (5 bases). V lost 3 bases and J 5 bases, leaving 14 bases between the germline ends. CDR1 is SGHNT, CDR2 YENEEA, per germline. This CDR3 region has 16 residues. CDR3 nucleotides: TGTGCCAGCAGCTTCTGGCCGGGGCAGGATAATTCACCCCTCCACTTT. Translating it yields CASSFWPGQDNSPLHF.

V usage is TRBV9 and J usage is TRBJ2-2; D gene unclear. The V end was cut by 4 bases, the J end by 4 bases, with 11 bases between. This CDR3 has 14 amino acids. Per the germline V gene, CDR1 is SGDLS and CDR2 is YYNGEE. The CDR3 protein is CASSLRAVTGELFF. The CDR3 coding sequence is TGTGCCAGCAGCCTCCGGGCGGTCACCGGGGAGCTGTTTTTT.

On this clone itself: A read error may account for a junction end that differs from germline. The chain recombines TRBV6-8 with TRBJ2-7, with D perhaps TRBD1 (6 bases). CDR1 and CDR2 (germline): MNHGY, SAAAGT. CDR3 length: 12 residues. The CDR3 coding sequence is TGTGCCATCAGTGGACAGACGGGCGAGCAGTACTTC. Its translation: CAISGQTGEQYF.

This clone was detected only a few times. The chain uses TRBV6-8 and TRBJ1-2; 7 positions match TRBD1. Germline V gene lookup returns CDR1 MNHGY and CDR2 SAAAGT. V shed 4 bases, J shed 7 bases, and the junction held 6 bases outside the gene matches. The CDR3 extends over 13 amino acids. CDR3 in DNA: TGTGCCAGCAGTTTGGAGGGGGCATCTGGCTACACCTTC. Amino acids: CASSLEGASGYTF.

V usage is TRBV10-2 and J usage is TRBJ1-5, with D tentatively TRBD1 (5 bases). From germline, CDR1 is WSHSY and CDR2 SAAADI. Trimming left V 3 bases short and J 3 bases short, with 18 bases between. This CDR3 is 17 amino acids long. CDR3 in amino acids: CASSENRGARLNQPQHF. CDR3 sequence (DNA): TGCGCCAGCAGTGAAAATAGGGGAGCCAGGCTCAATCAGCCCCAGCATTTT.

This clone has a count of ten or more. An end of the junction differs from the germline gene, which may be a read error. The chain employs TRBV6-8 and TRBJ2-3, with 10 nucleotides matching TRBD1. Germline CDR1 and CDR2: MNHGY and SAAAGT. CDR3 length: 15 amino acids. The CDR3 DNA reads as TGTGCCAGCAGTGACTCGACAGGGGGCTCAGATACGCAGTATTTT. It encodes CASSDSTGGSDTQYF.

The chain links TRBV11-3 to TRBJ2-5; D possibly matches TRBD1 or TRBD2 (6 bases each). This CDR3 contains 14 residues. V lost 3 bases and J 4 bases, leaving 12 bases between the germline ends. The germline V gene encodes CDR1 SGHNT and CDR2 YENEEA. In nucleotides, the CDR3 is TGTGCCAGCAGCTTGAGTAGGGGGGCAGAGACCCAGTACTTC. This gives the protein CASSLSRGAETQYF.

This chain links TRBV7-1 with TRBJ1-2; D uncertain. TRBV7-1 carries the ORF label, with uncertain function. This CDR3 has 14 amino acids. Between the trimmed V and J ends, which lost 4 bases and 3 bases, there was a span of 12 bases. The CDR3 is CASSLADFYYGYTF. For the CDR3, the DNA is TGTGCCAGCAGCTTGGCCGACTTTTACTATGGCTACACCTTC.

In its sample, this clone was seen a few times. The chain has TRBV6-8 and TRBJ1-6, with 10 nucleotides matching TRBD1. CDR3 length: 14 residues. The V and J ends lost 7 bases and 10 bases, in that order; junction bases with no gene match: 7. CDR1 and CDR2 from the germline V gene are MNHGY and SAAAGT. This CDR3 reads CASTETGGRSPLHF. The CDR3 bases are TGTGCCAGCACTGAGACAGGGGGCAGGTCACCCCTCCACTTT.

This clone came up a few times. The chain uses TRBV19 and TRBJ1-2; TRBD1 aligns across 9 bases. The CDR3 runs to 16 residues. Per germline, CDR1 LNHDA and CDR2 SQIVND (reference sequence). The V gene end was trimmed by 3 bases and the J gene end by 4 bases; junction bases not matched to a gene: 9. DNA for the CDR3: TGTGCCAGTAGTATGGGACAGGGAAGGGATGCCTATGGCTACACCTTC. This encodes CASSMGQGRDAYGYTF.

This clone has a count of ten or more. This chain links TRBV9 with TRBJ1-1; D is unresolved. Germline V gene sequence: CDR1 SGDLS, CDR2 YYNGEE. CDR3 length: 12 residues. V lost 4 bases and J lost 7, with 11 bases in between. CDR3 protein: CASSLAFREAFF. The DNA for the CDR3 is TGTGCCAGCAGCTTAGCCTTCCGTGAAGCTTTCTTT.

This chain links TRBV5-1 with TRBJ2-3; D possibly corresponds to TRBD2 (5 bases). Trimming removed 0 bases from V and 2 bases from J, with 10 bases in between. The CDR3 sequence is 15 residues long. From germline, CDR1 is SGHRS and CDR2 YFSETQ. CDR3 sequence (DNA): TGCGCCAGCAGCTTGGCGGGGAGACCCACAGATACGCAGTATTTT. Amino acids: CASSLAGRPTDTQYF.

This clone was detected ten times or more. The CDR3 DNA is TGTGCCAGCAGTTACGGAGAGAATTCACCCCTCCACTTT. Protein product: CASSYGENSPLHF. The chain is built from TRBV6-8 and TRBJ1-6; D remains unclear. Trimming removed 2 bases from V and 7 bases from J, with 6 bases in between. Germline lookup yields CDR1 MNHGY and CDR2 SAAAGT. The CDR3 totals 13 residues.

CDR3 sequence reads: CASSLQGKEVDEQFF. The CDR3 DNA follows: TGCGCCAGCAGCTTGCAGGGAAAAGAGGTAGATGAGCAGTTCTTC. V gene TRBV5-1 combines with J gene TRBJ2-1, with a weak D call TRBD1 (5 bases). Germline lookup yields CDR1 SGHRS and CDR2 YFSETQ. V was clipped by 1 base and J by 8 bases, with 16 bases between them. CDR3 length: 15 amino acids.

This clone was counted only a few times. The V call is TRBV19, the J call TRBJ1-1; TRBD1 is a possible D gene (6 bases). The CDR3 is 14 residues long. The germline V gene has CDR1 LNHDA and CDR2 SQIVND (reference sequence). V was shortened by 7 bases and J by 3 bases, with 15 bases between the two germline ends. The CDR3 coding sequence is TGTGCCAGTACTACAACAGGGACATACACTGAAGCTTTCTTT. It codes for CASTTTGTYTEAFF. The complete variable domain, with remaining parts taken from reference TRBV19 and TRBJ1-1, reads DGGITQSPKYLFRKEGQNVTLSCEQNLNHDAMYWYRQDPGQGLRLIYYSQIVNDFQKGDIAEGYSVSREKKESFPLTVTSAQKNPTAFYLCASTTTGTYTEAFFGQGTRLTVV.

Relative to its sample, this clone is medium-sized. The J gene is TRBJ1-1, the V gene TRBV9, with no clear D. V was trimmed by 0 bases and J by 1 base, leaving 7 bases between them. This CDR3 comprises 14 residues. Per germline, CDR1 SGDLS and CDR2 YYNGEE. The CDR3 DNA reads TGTGCCAGCAGCGTAGCTCCAGGGAACACTGAAGCTTTCTTT. Encoded protein: CASSVAPGNTEAFF.

The chain is built from TRBV12-2 and TRBJ2-7; TRBD1 is the table's D call and was not checked against the DNA. TRBV12-2 is termed a pseudogene. CDR3 length: 14 amino acids. This CDR3 is CAGISDRDSYEQYF. The CDR3 DNA reads TGTGCCGGGATAAGTGACAGGGATTCCTACGAGCAGTACTTC.

The chain recombines TRBV19 with TRBJ1-5, with D hard to call. The CDR3 consists of 12 residues. Trimming took off 6 bases at V and 4 bases at J, with 7 bases between the two ends. Germline CDR1 reads LNHDA; CDR2 reads SQIVND (reference sequence). The CDR3 spells CASSPVNQPQHF. Written as DNA, the CDR3 is TGTGCCAGTAGCCCGGTTAATCAGCCCCAGCATTTT.

This chain links TRBV9 with TRBJ1-2; 7 nucleotides line up with TRBD1. The V and J ends lost 4 bases and 3 bases, in that order; junction bases with no gene match: 3. This CDR3 contains 13 residues. Germline-derived CDR1 and CDR2 are SGDLS and YYNGEE. CDR3 in DNA: TGTGCCAGCAGCACAGGGGACTACTATGGCTACACCTTC. Encoded protein: CASSTGDYYGYTF.

V usage is TRBV18 and J usage is TRBJ1-2; D unclear. The CDR3 covers 13 residues. The germline V and J ends were trimmed by 2 bases and 3 bases, with 7 bases remaining between them. Germline values: CDR1 KGHSH, CDR2 LQKENI. CDR3: CASSPDSDYGYTF. CDR3 in DNA: TGTGCCAGCTCACCAGATTCTGACTATGGCTACACCTTC. Drawing the rest from reference TRBV18 and TRBJ1-2, the complete variable domain is NAGVMQNPRHLVRRRGQEARLRCSPMKGHSHVYWYRQLPEEGLKFMVYLQKENIIDESGMPKERFSAEFPKEGPSILRIQQVVRGDSAAYFCASSPDSDYGYTFGSGTRLTVV.

This clone was counted a few times. This chain links TRBV5-1 with TRBJ1-3; D is perhaps TRBD1 (6 bases). There are 15 residues in the CDR3. Per the germline V gene, CDR1 is SGHRS and CDR2 is YFSETQ. Deletions cut 3 bases from V and 2 bases from J, with 12 bases between. CDR3 coding DNA: TGCGCCAGCAGCTCCACAGGGAGCCCTGGAAACACCATATATTTT. Its translation: CASSSTGSPGNTIYF. Using reference TRBV5-1 and TRBJ1-3 for the parts outside the CDR3, the full variable domain is KAGVTQTPRYLIKTRGQQVTLSCSPISGHRSVSWYQQTPGQGLQFLFEYFSETQRNKGNFPGRFSGRQFSNSRSEMNVSTLELGDSALYLCASSSTGSPGNTIYFGEGSWLTVV.

In its sample, this clone was seen many times. The chain's CDR3 is CASSSTGRSWNEQFF. The CDR3, as DNA: TGTGCCAGCAGCTCAACAGGGAGGTCGTGGAATGAGCAGTTCTTC. V and J are TRBV11-3 and TRBJ2-1, with D possibly called TRBD1 or TRBD2 (6 bases each). The V end lost 4 bases, the J end lost 7 bases, and 17 bases lay between the germline ends. In germline, CDR1 is SGHNT, CDR2 YENEEA. The CDR3 extends over 15 amino acids.

In this sample, this clone turned up a few times. J is TRBJ1-1 and V is TRBV6-4; D gene ambiguous. V gave up 11 bases and J gave up 5 bases, with 12 bases separating them. Germline CDR1 MRHNA, CDR2 SNTAGT. The CDR3 covers 11 residues. The CDR3 loop reads CAPPGETEAFF. In DNA, the CDR3 is TGTGCCCCCCCCGGAGAGACTGAAGCTTTCTTT.

The chain joins TRBV18 to TRBJ2-5; D is unclear. CDR3 length equals 14 residues. The germline gives CDR1 KGHSH, CDR2 LQKENI. V lost 3 bases and J lost 5, with 13 bases in between. CDR3 sequence: CASSPKPLGETQYF. CDR3 DNA sequence: TGTGCCAGCTCACCGAAACCTCTGGGGGAGACCCAGTACTTC.

A few counts support this clone. The chain carries TRBV10-3 and TRBJ2-7; 9 bases fit TRBD2. This CDR3 region has 14 residues. Unmatched junction bases numbered 6, after V lost 9 bases and J lost 0 bases. The germline gives CDR1 ENHRY, CDR2 SYGVKD. The chain's CDR3 is CAINSGGISYEQYF. The CDR3 coding sequence is TGTGCCATTAATAGCGGGGGCATCTCCTACGAGCAGTACTTC.

This chain connects TRBV2 to TRBJ2-5; no clear D. The CDR3 sequence is 13 residues long. From germline, CDR1 is SNHLY and CDR2 FYNNEI. The V and J ends lost 5 bases and 2 bases respectively, with 9 bases between them. The DNA for the CDR3 is TGTGCCAGCAGTTTTGGCAGTCAAGAGACCCAGTACTTC. This gives the protein CASSFGSQETQYF.

The V and J genes are TRBV19 and TRBJ2-3; 7 bases are a match to TRBD1. Germline assignment: CDR1 LNHDA and CDR2 SQIVND (reference sequence). The V gene end was trimmed by 5 bases and the J gene end by 2 bases; junction bases not matched to a gene: 10. The CDR3 sequence is 16 residues long. CDR3 in DNA: TGTGCCAGTAGTGAAACAGGGGACCTCATCACAGATACGCAGTATTTT. Its protein product is CASSETGDLITDTQYF.

The rearrangement joins TRBV19 to TRBJ1-2, with TRBD1 matching over 7 bases. Trimming took 10 bases from V and 8 from J; bases not matched to a gene: 10. From germline, CDR1 is LNHDA and CDR2 SQIVND (reference sequence). This CDR3 contains 12 residues. CDR3 region: CAIGRQGGGYTF. The CDR3 DNA reads TGTGCCATCGGAAGACAGGGCGGCGGCTACACCTTC. The entire variable domain, with the rest obtained from reference TRBV19 and TRBJ1-2, is as follows: DGGITQSPKYLFRKEGQNVTLSCEQNLNHDAMYWYRQDPGQGLRLIYYSQIVNDFQKGDIAEGYSVSREKKESFPLTVTSAQKNPTAFYLCAIGRQGGGYTFGSGTRLTVV.

The chain couples TRBV10-2 to TRBJ1-1; D gene ambiguous. The CDR3 runs to 13 residues. V gave up 2 bases and J gave up 0 bases, with 4 bases separating them. Germline CDR1 WSHSY, CDR2 SAAADI. Here the CDR3 reads CASSEEVNTEAFF. The DNA of the CDR3 is TGCGCCAGCAGTGAGGAAGTGAACACTGAAGCTTTCTTT.